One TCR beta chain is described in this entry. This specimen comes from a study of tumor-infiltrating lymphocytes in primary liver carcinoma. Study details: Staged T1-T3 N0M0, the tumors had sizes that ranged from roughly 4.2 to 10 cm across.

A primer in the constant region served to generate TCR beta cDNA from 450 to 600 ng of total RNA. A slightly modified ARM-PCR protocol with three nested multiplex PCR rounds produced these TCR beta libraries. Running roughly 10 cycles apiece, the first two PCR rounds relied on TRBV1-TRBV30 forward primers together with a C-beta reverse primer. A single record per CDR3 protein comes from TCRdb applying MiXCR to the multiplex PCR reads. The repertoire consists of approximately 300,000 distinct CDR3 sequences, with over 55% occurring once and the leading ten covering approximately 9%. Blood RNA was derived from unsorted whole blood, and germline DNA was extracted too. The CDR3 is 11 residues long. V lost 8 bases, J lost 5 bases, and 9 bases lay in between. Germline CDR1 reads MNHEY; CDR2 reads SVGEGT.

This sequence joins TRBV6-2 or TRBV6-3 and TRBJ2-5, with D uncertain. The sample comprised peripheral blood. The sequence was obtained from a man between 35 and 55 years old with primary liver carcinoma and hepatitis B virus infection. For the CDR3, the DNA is TGTGCCAGCTGCTCCGGGGAGACCCAGTACTTC. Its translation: CASCSGETQYF.